The clone carrying this TCR beta chain appeared a few times. Antigen specificity is unknown. This CDR3 comprises 15 residues. Germline CDR1 is MNHEY and CDR2 is SMNVEV (reference sequence). The germline V and J ends were trimmed by 3 bases and 3 bases, with 15 bases remaining between them. This sample is drawn from a study of early T cells in non-severe SARS-CoV-2 infection. Study-level background: Unsorted whole-blood RNA was sequenced in bulk, leaving chains unpaired. The study's findings and limits: Reliance on VDJdb matching favored anti-spike CD8 responses; private and CD4 specificities were missed.

Each cDNA molecule carried a unique molecular identifier. TCRdb recomputed calls from the 5' RACE reads with MiXCR, one row per CDR3 protein. The sample contains roughly 28,000 distinct CDR3 sequences, roughly 4% of which appear only once. Sequenced input: whole blood. V usage is TRBV27 and J usage is TRBJ2-7, with a tentative D call TRBD1 (6 bases). The clonotype originates from an adult who was a healthcare worker with PCR-confirmed SARS-CoV-2 infection or an uninfected control (not recorded which). CDR3 amino acids: CASSFVQGSVYEQYF. The CDR3 DNA follows: TGTGCCAGCAGTTTTGTTCAGGGGAGTGTCTACGAGCAGTACTTC.